There are many counts of the clone carrying this TCR beta chain. TCRdb used MiXCR to reprocess the RACE reads, holding one entry per CDR3 protein. The data hold approximately 260,000 distinct CDR3 sequences, with around 9.3% observed a single time. The data were taken from a study of human T cells and chemical hapten exposure. Time point indicated: pre-sensitization, week 0. Treatment specified: therapeutic diphenylcyclopropenone sensitization with weekly scalp DPC. This specimen was whole blood, taken in connection with sensitization to the hapten diphenylcyclopropenone (DPC). The sequence came from a woman in her 40s with alopecia areata. Some clones in this sample may be carry-over from other donors' samples.

The chain's CDR3 is CASSLDGQGYTF. The CDR3 DNA follows: TGCGCCAGCAGCTTGGATGGACAAGGCTACACCTTC. This sequence joins TRBV5-1 and TRBJ1-2; TRBD1 might be the D (5 bases). The germline CDR1 and CDR2 sequences are SGHRS and YFSETQ. This CDR3 is 12 amino acids long. The V end was cut by 0 bases, the J end by 8 bases, with 8 bases between.